These T cell receptor beta chains were read from a single sample in a study of blood T cells in healthy people across ages. MiXCR was run by TCRdb on the 5' RACE reads, yielding one entry per CDR3 protein. The sample lists around 1,800,000 distinct CDR3 sequences, roughly two fifths occurring once. The material sequenced was blood. All receptors derive from a human donor in good health. Both conserved end residues are part of each CDR3. A D gene is named only where the DNA matches it firmly. Clone size is given for some rows only: seen once, a few or many times, or a class if the clone is expanded.

v_gene: TRBV4-1
abundance: few
j_gene: TRBJ2-5
d_gene: -
CDR3aa: CASSQLGLRDETQYF
CDR3nt: TGCGCCAGCAGCCAATTGGGTCTGCGCGATGAGACCCAGTACTTC

v_gene: TRBV29-1
abundance: -
j_gene: TRBJ2-5
d_gene: TRBD1
CDR3aa: CSAQTGNEQYF
CDR3nt: TGCAGCGCTCAGACAGGGAATGAGCAGTACTTC

v_gene: TRBV5-1
abundance: -
j_gene: TRBJ2-3
d_gene: -
CDR3aa: CASSLQGAPPDTQYF
CDR3nt: TGCGCCAGCAGCCTACAAGGGGCGCCTCCCGATACGCAGTATTTT

v_gene: TRBV4-2
abundance: -
j_gene: TRBJ1-2
d_gene: -
CDR3aa: CASRRQDGYTF
CDR3nt: TGTGCCAGCAGAAGACAGGATGGCTACACCTTC

v_gene: TRBV12-3/TRBV12-4
abundance: -
j_gene: TRBJ2-3
d_gene: -
CDR3aa: CASSPGLGLGAPSDTEYF
CDR3nt: TGTGCCAGCAGTCCAGGCTTAGGTCTGGGGGCGCCGTCAGATACGGAATATTTT

v_gene: TRBV7-2
abundance: -
j_gene: TRBJ2-7
d_gene: -
CDR3aa: CASSLGSQGYEQYF
CDR3nt: TGTGCCAGCAGCTTAGGGTCCCAGGGCTACGAGCAGTACTTC

v_gene: TRBV7-9
abundance: -
j_gene: TRBJ2-7
d_gene: -
CDR3aa: CASSQMTAAYEQYF
CDR3nt: TGTGCCAGCAGCCAAATGACGGCGGCCTACGAGCAGTACTTC

v_gene: TRBV29-1
abundance: few
j_gene: TRBJ2-3
d_gene: -
CDR3aa: CSVEGGRVADTQYF
CDR3nt: TGCAGCGTTGAAGGGGGCAGGGTTGCAGATACGCAGTATTTT

v_gene: TRBV6-1
abundance: few
j_gene: TRBJ2-5
d_gene: -
CDR3aa: CASKTGMGLSETQYF
CDR3nt: TGTGCCAGCAAAACAGGGATGGGCTTGAGCGAGACCCAGTACTTC

v_gene: TRBV10-3
abundance: few
j_gene: TRBJ2-7
d_gene: -
CDR3aa: CAIRDAGRSSYEQYF
CDR3nt: TGTGCCATCAGGGACGCGGGAAGAAGCTCCTACGAGCAGTACTTC

v_gene: TRBV9
abundance: -
j_gene: TRBJ2-7
d_gene: TRBD2
CDR3aa: CASSVGGAGGLYEQYF
CDR3nt: TGTGCCAGCAGCGTAGGAGGAGCGGGGGGCTTATACGAGCAGTACTTC

v_gene: TRBV24-1
abundance: -
j_gene: TRBJ2-6
d_gene: TRBD1
CDR3aa: CATSDWDRVSGANVLTF
CDR3nt: TGTGCCACCAGTGACTGGGACAGGGTCTCTGGGGCCAACGTCCTGACTTTC

v_gene: TRBV11-2
abundance: -
j_gene: TRBJ1-3
d_gene: -
CDR3aa: CASSFSRAGNTIYF
CDR3nt: TGTGCCAGCAGCTTCTCCAGGGCTGGAAACACCATATATTTT

v_gene: TRBV12-3/TRBV12-4
abundance: -
j_gene: TRBJ1-4
d_gene: TRBD1
CDR3aa: CASSQGGSVKGLFF
CDR3nt: TGTGCCAGCAGTCAAGGGGGCAGCGTGAAGGGACTGTTTTTT

v_gene: TRBV4-1
abundance: -
j_gene: TRBJ2-5
d_gene: TRBD2
CDR3aa: CASSQEGAGGLSFETQYF
CDR3nt: TGCGCCAGCAGCCAAGAGGGGGCGGGGGGGCTCTCGTTTGAGACCCAGTACTTC

v_gene: TRBV28
abundance: many
j_gene: TRBJ2-7
d_gene: -
CDR3aa: CASSLIRGPYEQYF
CDR3nt: TGTGCCAGCAGTTTGATCAGGGGACCCTACGAGCAGTACTTC

v_gene: TRBV6-1
abundance: many
j_gene: TRBJ2-7
d_gene: -
CDR3aa: CASSREGGYEQYF
CDR3nt: TGTGCCAGCAGTCGTGAAGGGGGCTACGAGCAGTACTTC

v_gene: TRBV27
abundance: -
j_gene: TRBJ2-5
d_gene: TRBD2
CDR3aa: CTSSPLSTSGQETQYF
CDR3nt: TGTACCAGCAGTCCTTTATCGACTAGCGGCCAAGAGACCCAGTACTTC

v_gene: TRBV29-1
abundance: many
j_gene: TRBJ2-5
d_gene: -
CDR3aa: CSVAARNLQETQYF
CDR3nt: TGCAGCGTTGCAGCCCGGAACCTACAAGAGACCCAGTACTTC

v_gene: TRBV4-3
abundance: -
j_gene: TRBJ2-6
d_gene: TRBD1
CDR3aa: CASSQTGGSSGANVLTF
CDR3nt: TGCGCCAGCAGCCAAACAGGGGGGAGTTCAGGGGCCAACGTCCTGACTTTC

v_gene: TRBV4-2
abundance: -
j_gene: TRBJ2-5
d_gene: -
CDR3aa: CASSQDLTGETQYF
CDR3nt: TGTGCCAGCAGCCAAGATCTAACCGGGGAGACCCAGTACTTC

v_gene: TRBV4-1
abundance: -
j_gene: TRBJ2-7
d_gene: -
CDR3aa: CASSQVWPQGGGLTYEQYF
CDR3nt: TGCGCCAGCAGCCAAGTTTGGCCCCAAGGTGGGGGCTTGACCTACGAGCAGTACTTC

v_gene: TRBV2
abundance: once
j_gene: TRBJ2-7
d_gene: -
CDR3aa: CASSKTVPGAYEQYF
CDR3nt: TGTGCCAGCAGTAAGACAGTCCCAGGGGCCTACGAGCAGTACTTC

v_gene: TRBV20-1
abundance: many
j_gene: TRBJ2-1
d_gene: TRBD2
CDR3aa: CSARDREAAGGPPEQFF
CDR3nt: TGCAGTGCTAGAGATAGGGAGGCGGCGGGGGGGCCACCTGAGCAGTTCTTC

v_gene: TRBV4-1
abundance: -
j_gene: TRBJ1-5
d_gene: -
CDR3aa: CASSPRILQPQHF
CDR3nt: TGCGCCAGCAGCCCCCGGATTCTTCAGCCCCAGCATTTT

v_gene: TRBV5-1
abundance: -
j_gene: TRBJ2-5
d_gene: -
CDR3aa: CASSLDGVQETQYF
CDR3nt: TGCGCCAGCAGCTTGGACGGGGTTCAAGAGACCCAGTACTTC

v_gene: TRBV3-1
abundance: -
j_gene: TRBJ1-2
d_gene: TRBD1
CDR3aa: CASSLPQGDGYTF
CDR3nt: TGTGCCAGCAGCCTTCCACAGGGGGATGGCTACACCTTC

v_gene: TRBV6-1
abundance: -
j_gene: TRBJ2-7
d_gene: TRBD2
CDR3aa: CASSPGLAGSSYNEQYF
CDR3nt: TGTGCCAGCAGCCCCGGACTAGCAGGGAGCTCCTACAATGAGCAGTACTTC

v_gene: TRBV7-2
abundance: many
j_gene: TRBJ2-5
d_gene: TRBD2
CDR3aa: CASSLSGAGETQYF
CDR3nt: TGTGCCAGCAGCTTGAGCGGGGCGGGTGAGACCCAGTACTTC

v_gene: TRBV12-3/TRBV12-4
abundance: -
j_gene: TRBJ2-5
d_gene: -
CDR3aa: CASSFIGGEATQYF
CDR3nt: TGTGCCAGCAGTTTTATCGGCGGGGAGGCGACCCAGTACTTC

v_gene: TRBV28
abundance: -
j_gene: TRBJ2-7
d_gene: TRBD1
CDR3aa: CASTGDRNSYEQYF
CDR3nt: TGTGCCAGCACAGGGGACAGGAACTCCTACGAGCAGTACTTC

v_gene: TRBV10-3
abundance: few
j_gene: TRBJ2-7
d_gene: -
CDR3aa: CAISEQVGYEQYF
CDR3nt: TGTGCCATCAGTGAGCAGGTGGGATACGAGCAGTACTTC

v_gene: TRBV7-8
abundance: -
j_gene: TRBJ2-5
d_gene: TRBD2
CDR3aa: CASSPLLAGGSQETQYF
CDR3nt: TGTGCCAGCAGCCCTCTGTTAGCGGGGGGCTCACAAGAGACCCAGTACTTC

v_gene: TRBV3-1
abundance: -
j_gene: TRBJ2-3
d_gene: TRBD2
CDR3aa: CASSHTTGTSGSPHPRNTQYF
CDR3nt: TGTGCCAGCAGTCATACAACCGGGACTAGCGGCTCGCCCCACCCCCGTAATACGCAGTATTTT

v_gene: TRBV4-3
abundance: -
j_gene: TRBJ1-4
d_gene: TRBD1
CDR3aa: CASSQVIRGRNEKLFF
CDR3nt: TGCGCCAGCAGCCAAGTTATCAGGGGGCGTAATGAAAAACTGTTTTTT

v_gene: TRBV6-5
abundance: -
j_gene: TRBJ2-7
d_gene: TRBD1
CDR3aa: CASSYSKGTGVGEQYF
CDR3nt: TGTGCCAGCAGTTACTCGAAGGGGACAGGGGTTGGGGAGCAGTACTTC

v_gene: TRBV20-1
abundance: -
j_gene: TRBJ1-4
d_gene: -
CDR3aa: CSAGDEKLFF
CDR3nt: TGCAGTGCGGGAGATGAAAAACTGTTTTTT

v_gene: TRBV20-1
abundance: few
j_gene: TRBJ1-1
d_gene: TRBD1
CDR3aa: CSATPGGEATEAFF
CDR3nt: TGCAGTGCCACCCCAGGGGGCGAGGCCACTGAAGCTTTCTTT

v_gene: TRBV12-3/TRBV12-4
abundance: -
j_gene: TRBJ2-2
d_gene: TRBD2
CDR3aa: CASSLGSLAGGPRAGELFF
CDR3nt: TGTGCCAGCAGTTTAGGTTCGCTAGCGGGGGGGCCTAGGGCCGGGGAGCTGTTTTTT

v_gene: TRBV7-3
abundance: -
j_gene: TRBJ2-2
d_gene: -
CDR3aa: CASSPALTGELFF
CDR3nt: TGTGCCAGCAGCCCCGCCCTCACCGGGGAGCTGTTTTTT

v_gene: TRBV7-2
abundance: -
j_gene: TRBJ2-5
d_gene: -
CDR3aa: CASSFVEGETQYF
CDR3nt: TGTGCCAGCAGCTTCGTCGAGGGGGAGACCCAGTACTTC